This TCR beta chain was documented in a study of regulatory T cells in long-lasting Graves disease. Study information: Antithyroid drugs had been given to newly diagnosed Graves' patients for under 3 months. Study-wide results and caveats: Shared public clonotypes totalled 2,741 in persistent patients, compared with around 880 in new patients.

Specified time point: newly diagnosed GD, antithyroid drugs for less than 3 months. With RNA extracted from PBMCs as input, the TCR library was made. This clonotype was detected a few times. Its specificity is unknown. For TCR beta, libraries came from iRepertoire HTBI primers and Arm-PCR of CDR3 regions. TCRdb used MiXCR to reprocess the multiplex PCR reads, holding one entry per CDR3 protein. The table has around 500,000 distinct CDR3 sequences, around 12% seen once. Germline CDR1 SGHAT, CDR2 FQNNGV. The CDR3 runs to 16 residues. Losses at the gene ends were 5 bases for V and 5 bases for J; bases not matched to a gene: 12. These sequences were also reported in another study, on T cells in Graves' hyperthyroidism and ophthalmopathy.

This chain uses TRBV11-2 with TRBJ2-4; 7 bases map to TRBD2. This receptor was taken from a woman under 40 with Graves disease. The sample was peripheral blood mononuclear cells (PBMCs), taken at new diagnosis, from a patient treated with antithyroid drugs. The CDR3 region is CASSQDSSGGENIQYF. The CDR3 DNA follows: TGTGCCAGCAGCCAAGACTCTAGCGGTGGCGAAAACATTCAGTACTTC.